This T cell receptor beta chain was recorded in a study of cytomegalovirus exposure and HLA in healthy donors. The CDR3 consists of 15 residues. Germline CDR1 reads SGHNT; CDR2 reads YYREEE (reference sequence). The ends lost 2 bases at V and 8 bases at J; junction bases unmatched: 9. A remark on this clone: Antigen specificity is unknown.

It was with 60 Vbeta and 13 Jbeta primers that the PCR ran. Generated by immunoSEQ multiplex PCR, the TCRdb table keeps only in-frame clones and is missing some. The table lists some 65,000 clones, less than 65% of them singletons, with approximately 2.8% in the top ten. Notes on the study in general: Presence/absence analysis assumed near-uniform sequencing depth across donors. With DRB1 most and HLA-C fewest, TCR association rates differed between HLA loci in a later analysis. Most TCR beta V segments were productive about 87% or about 30% of the time in an earlier analysis. The sole available immune exposure information was CMV serostatus.

Material for sequencing was PBMCs. The receptor comes from a man aged 25 to 40 in good health and CMV-seronegative. This chain joins TRBV5-4 and TRBJ1-2, with 10 bases lining up with TRBD1. This CDR3 is CASSFGDRGSRGYTF. The CDR3 nucleotides read TGTGCCAGCAGCTTCGGGGACAGGGGAAGTCGGGGCTACACCTTC.